In its sample, the clone carrying this T cell receptor (beta chain) was seen a few times. Specified time point: patch test 1, 2 weeks after DPC sensitization. Treatment noted: therapeutic diphenylcyclopropenone sensitization with weekly scalp DPC. The sample originates from a study of human T cells and chemical hapten exposure. TCRdb redid the calling of the RACE reads with MiXCR, one entry per CDR3 protein. The sample consists of about 120,000 distinct CDR3 sequences, roughly an eighth of them appearing once. Sequencing used whole blood, obtained in connection with sensitization to the hapten diphenylcyclopropenone (DPC). The clonotype comes from a man aged 18 to 30 with alopecia areata. Some clones in this sample may be carry-over from other donors' samples.

This chain's CDR3 is CSARDQTGRFENIQYF. The DNA for the CDR3 is TGCAGTGCTAGAGATCAAACAGGGCGGTTCGAAAACATTCAGTACTTC. The chain couples TRBV20-1 to TRBJ2-4, with D possibly matching TRBD1 (6 bases). Trimming took 0 bases from V and 5 from J, leaving 17 bases between them. The CDR3 totals 16 residues. CDR1 and CDR2 from the germline V gene are DFQATT and SNEGSKA (reference sequence).